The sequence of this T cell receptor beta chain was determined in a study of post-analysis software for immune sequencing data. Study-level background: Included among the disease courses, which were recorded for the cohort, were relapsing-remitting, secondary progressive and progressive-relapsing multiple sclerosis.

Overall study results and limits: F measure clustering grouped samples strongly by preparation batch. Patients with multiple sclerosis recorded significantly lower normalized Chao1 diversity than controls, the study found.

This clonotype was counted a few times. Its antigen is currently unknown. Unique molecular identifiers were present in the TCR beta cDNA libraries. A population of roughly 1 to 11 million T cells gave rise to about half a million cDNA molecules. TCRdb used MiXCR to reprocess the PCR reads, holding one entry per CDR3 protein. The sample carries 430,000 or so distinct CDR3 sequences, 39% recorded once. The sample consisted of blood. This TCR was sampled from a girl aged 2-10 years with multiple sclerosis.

CDR3 sequence: CASTTRAGTEAFF. The CDR3 nucleotides are TGCGCCAGCACTACCAGGGCGGGGACTGAAGCTTTCTTT. V gene TRBV10-2 combines with J gene TRBJ1-1; TRBD1 is a possible D gene (5 bases). The CDR3 is made up of 13 amino acids. V dropped 7 bases and J dropped 5 bases, with 14 bases sitting between them. Germline loops: CDR1 WSHSY, CDR2 SAAADI.